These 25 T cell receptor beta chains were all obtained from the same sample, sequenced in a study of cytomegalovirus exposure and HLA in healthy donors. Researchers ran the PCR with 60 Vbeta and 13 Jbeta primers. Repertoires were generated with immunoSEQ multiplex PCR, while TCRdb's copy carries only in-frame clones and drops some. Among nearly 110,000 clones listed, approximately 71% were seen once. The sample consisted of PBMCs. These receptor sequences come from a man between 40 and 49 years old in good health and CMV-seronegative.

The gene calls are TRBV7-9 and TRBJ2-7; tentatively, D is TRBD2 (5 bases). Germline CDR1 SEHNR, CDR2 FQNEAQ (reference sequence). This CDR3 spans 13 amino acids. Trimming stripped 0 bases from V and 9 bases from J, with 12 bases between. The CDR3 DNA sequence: TGTGCCAGCAGCTTAGCTTCGGGGTCGGCGCAGTACTTC. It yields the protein CASSLASGSAQYF.

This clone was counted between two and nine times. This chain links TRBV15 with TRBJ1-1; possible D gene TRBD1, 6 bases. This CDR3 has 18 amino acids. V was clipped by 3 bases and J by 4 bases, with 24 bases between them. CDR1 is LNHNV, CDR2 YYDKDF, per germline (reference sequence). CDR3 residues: CATSSNPHRDDRRTEAFF. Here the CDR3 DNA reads TGTGCCACCAGCAGCAACCCCCACAGGGACGACCGTCGCACTGAAGCTTTCTTT.

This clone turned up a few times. The CDR3 protein is CASSNLLSGAQETQYF. The CDR3 DNA reads TGTGCCAGCAGTAACCTTTTGTCAGGGGCCCAAGAGACCCAGTACTTC. The chain uses TRBV2 and TRBJ2-5, with D possibly being TRBD1 (6 bases). V shed 5 bases and J shed 1 base, with 17 bases lying between them. Germline lookup yields CDR1 SNHLY and CDR2 FYNNEI. There are 16 residues in the CDR3.

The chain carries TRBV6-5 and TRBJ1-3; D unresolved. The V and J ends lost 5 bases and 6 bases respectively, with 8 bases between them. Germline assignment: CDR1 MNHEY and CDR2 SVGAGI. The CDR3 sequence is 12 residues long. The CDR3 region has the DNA TGTGCCAGCAGTGGCTTCCTAAACACCATATATTTT. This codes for CASSGFLNTIYF.

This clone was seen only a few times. CDR3 coding DNA: TGTGCCAGCAGCATCGGGACAGGGACCGGGGAGCTGTTTTTT. As protein: CASSIGTGTGELFF. This chain joins TRBV7-3 and TRBJ2-2; 9 nucleotides agree with TRBD1. Trimming at V came to 5 bases and at J to 5 bases, leaving 3 bases not matched to a gene. The CDR3 spans 14 residues. Germline V CDR1 and CDR2: SGHTA, FQGTGA. The whole variable domain, filled in from reference TRBV7-3 and TRBJ2-2, reads GAGVSQTPSNKVTEKGKYVELRCDPISGHTALYWYRQSLGQGPEFLIYFQGTGAADDSGLPNDRFFAVRPEGSVSTLKIQRTERGDSAVYLCASSIGTGTGELFFGEGSRLTVL.

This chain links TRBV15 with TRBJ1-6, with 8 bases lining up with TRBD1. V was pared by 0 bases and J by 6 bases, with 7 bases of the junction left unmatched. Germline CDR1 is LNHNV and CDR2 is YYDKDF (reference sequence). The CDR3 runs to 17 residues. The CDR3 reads CATSRDLMDRANSPLHF. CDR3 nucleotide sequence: TGTGCCACCAGCAGAGATCTGATGGACAGGGCTAATTCACCCCTCCACTTT.

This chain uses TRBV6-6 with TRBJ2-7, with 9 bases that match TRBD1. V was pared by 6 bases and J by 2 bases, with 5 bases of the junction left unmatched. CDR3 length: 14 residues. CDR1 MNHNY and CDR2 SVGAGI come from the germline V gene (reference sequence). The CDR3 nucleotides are TGTGCCAGCAGCGGGACAGGGAGGACCTACGAGCAGTACTTC. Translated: CASSGTGRTYEQYF.

The CDR3 DNA reads TGTGCCAGTAGTTCAACAGGGACCCTCTATGGCTACACCTTC. Amino acid sequence: CASSSTGTLYGYTF. The gene calls are TRBV19 and TRBJ1-2; D perhaps matches TRBD1 (6 bases). Trimming pared 5 bases from V and 4 bases from J, leaving 14 bases between. Germline assignment: CDR1 LNHDA and CDR2 SQIVND (reference sequence). The CDR3 has 14 residues.

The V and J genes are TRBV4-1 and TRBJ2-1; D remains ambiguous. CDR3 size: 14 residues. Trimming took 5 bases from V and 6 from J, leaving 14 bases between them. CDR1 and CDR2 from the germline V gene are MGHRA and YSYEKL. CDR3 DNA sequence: TGCGCCAGCAGCTACAATGCCCCCATCAATGAGCAGTTCTTC. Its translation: CASSYNAPINEQFF.

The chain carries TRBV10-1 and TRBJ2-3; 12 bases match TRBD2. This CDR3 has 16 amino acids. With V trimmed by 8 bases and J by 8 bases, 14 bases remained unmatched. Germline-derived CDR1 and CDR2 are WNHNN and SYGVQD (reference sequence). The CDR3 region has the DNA TGCGCCAGCGTACAGGGCCTAGCGGGGGGGAGAGTTACGCAGTATTTT. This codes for CASVQGLAGGRVTQYF.

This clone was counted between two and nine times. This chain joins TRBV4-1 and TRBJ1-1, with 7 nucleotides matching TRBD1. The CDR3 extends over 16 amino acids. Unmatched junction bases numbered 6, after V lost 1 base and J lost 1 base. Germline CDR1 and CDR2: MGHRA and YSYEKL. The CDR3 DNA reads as TGCGCCAGCAGCCAAGTCCCGAACAGGGGGAACACTGAAGCTTTCTTT. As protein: CASSQVPNRGNTEAFF.

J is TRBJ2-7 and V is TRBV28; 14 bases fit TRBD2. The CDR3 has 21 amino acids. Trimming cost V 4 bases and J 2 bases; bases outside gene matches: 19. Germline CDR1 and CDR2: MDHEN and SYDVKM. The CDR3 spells CASSSLTSGGAISLYTYEQYF. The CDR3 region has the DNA TGTGCCAGCAGTTCCCTGACTAGCGGGGGGGCCATTTCTCTGTACACCTACGAGCAGTACTTC. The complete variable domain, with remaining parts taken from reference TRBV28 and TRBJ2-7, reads DVKVTQSSRYLVKRTGEKVFLECVQDMDHENMFWYRQDPGLGLRLIYFSYDVKMKEKGDIPEGYSVSREKKERFSLILESASTNQTSMYLCASSSLTSGGAISLYTYEQYFGPGTRLTVT.

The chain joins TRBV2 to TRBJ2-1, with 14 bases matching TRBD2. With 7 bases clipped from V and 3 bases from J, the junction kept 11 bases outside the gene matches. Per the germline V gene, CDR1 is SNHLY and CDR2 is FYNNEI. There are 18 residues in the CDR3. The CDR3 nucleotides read TGTGCCAGCAACCCCGGACTAGCGGGGGGTTACTTCTACAATGAGCAGTTCTTC. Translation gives CASNPGLAGGYFYNEQFF. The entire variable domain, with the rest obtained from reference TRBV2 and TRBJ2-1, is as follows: EPEVTQTPSHQVTQMGQEVILRCVPISNHLYFYWYRQILGQKVEFLVSFYNNEISEKSEIFDDQFSVERPDGSNFTLKIRSTKLEDSAMYFCASNPGLAGGYFYNEQFFGPGTRLTVL.

The CDR3 here is CASSGYSGVTGELFF. CDR3 DNA: TGTGCCAGCAGTGGTTATAGCGGGGTCACCGGGGAGCTGTTTTTT. V is TRBV2 and J is TRBJ2-2, with TRBD2 matching over 8 bases. Trimming cost V 4 bases and J 4 bases; bases outside gene matches: 5. Germline lookup yields CDR1 SNHLY and CDR2 FYNNEI. This CDR3 comprises 15 residues. Full variable domain (outside the CDR3, taken from reference TRBV2 and TRBJ2-2): EPEVTQTPSHQVTQMGQEVILRCVPISNHLYFYWYRQILGQKVEFLVSFYNNEISEKSEIFDDQFSVERPDGSNFTLKIRSTKLEDSAMYFCASSGYSGVTGELFFGEGSRLTVL.

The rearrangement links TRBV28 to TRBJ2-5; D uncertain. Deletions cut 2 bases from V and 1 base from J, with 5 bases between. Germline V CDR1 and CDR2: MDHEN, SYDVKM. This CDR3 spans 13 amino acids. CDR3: CASSLGFQETQYF. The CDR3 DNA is TGTGCCAGCAGTTTAGGCTTCCAAGAGACCCAGTACTTC.

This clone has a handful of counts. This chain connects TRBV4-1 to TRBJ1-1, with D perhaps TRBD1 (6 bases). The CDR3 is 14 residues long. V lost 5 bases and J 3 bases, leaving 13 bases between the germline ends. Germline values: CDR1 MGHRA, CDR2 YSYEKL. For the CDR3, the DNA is TGCGCCAGCAGCAACCGGGACAAAGACACTGAAGCTTTCTTT. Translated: CASSNRDKDTEAFF.

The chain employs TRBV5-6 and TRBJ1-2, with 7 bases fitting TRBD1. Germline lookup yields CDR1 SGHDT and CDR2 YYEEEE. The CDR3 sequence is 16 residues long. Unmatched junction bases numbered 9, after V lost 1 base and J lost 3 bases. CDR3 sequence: CASSLIWTGQDYGYTF. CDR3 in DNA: TGTGCCAGCAGCTTGATATGGACAGGCCAAGACTATGGCTACACCTTC.

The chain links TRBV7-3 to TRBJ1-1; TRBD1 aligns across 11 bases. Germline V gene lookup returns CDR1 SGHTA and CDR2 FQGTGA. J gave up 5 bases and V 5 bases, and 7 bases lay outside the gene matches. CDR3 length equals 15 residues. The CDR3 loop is CASSAAGTGGTEAFF. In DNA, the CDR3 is TGTGCCAGCAGCGCAGCCGGGACAGGGGGGACTGAAGCTTTCTTT.

The CDR3 coding sequence is TGTGCCAGCAGCTTACCACTACCGGGACAGGGGGTATTAGTCGGTGGCTACACCTTC. The encoded protein is CASSLPLPGQGVLVGGYTF. The chain uses TRBV12-1 and TRBJ1-2; TRBD1 was called by the table and not checked on the DNA. TRBV12-1 counts as a pseudogene. The CDR3 has 19 amino acids.

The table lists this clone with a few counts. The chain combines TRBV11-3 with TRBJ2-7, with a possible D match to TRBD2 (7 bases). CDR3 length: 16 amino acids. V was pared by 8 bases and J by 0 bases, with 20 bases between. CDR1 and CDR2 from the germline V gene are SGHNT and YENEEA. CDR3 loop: CASYLVGGESSYEQYF. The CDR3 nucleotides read TGTGCCAGCTACTTAGTAGGGGGGGAGAGCTCCTACGAGCAGTACTTC.

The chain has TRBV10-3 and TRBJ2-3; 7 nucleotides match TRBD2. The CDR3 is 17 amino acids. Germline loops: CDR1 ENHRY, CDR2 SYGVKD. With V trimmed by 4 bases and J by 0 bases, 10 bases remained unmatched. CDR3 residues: CAISGAGTTPSTDTQYF. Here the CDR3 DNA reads TGTGCCATCAGTGGGGCCGGGACTACCCCTAGCACAGATACGCAGTATTTT.

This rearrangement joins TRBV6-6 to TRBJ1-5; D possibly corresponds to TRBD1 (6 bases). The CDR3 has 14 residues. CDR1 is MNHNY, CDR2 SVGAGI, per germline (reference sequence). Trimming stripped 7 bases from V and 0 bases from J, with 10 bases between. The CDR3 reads CASIDRYSNQPQHF. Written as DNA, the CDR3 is TGTGCCAGCATTGACAGGTATAGCAATCAGCCCCAGCATTTT.

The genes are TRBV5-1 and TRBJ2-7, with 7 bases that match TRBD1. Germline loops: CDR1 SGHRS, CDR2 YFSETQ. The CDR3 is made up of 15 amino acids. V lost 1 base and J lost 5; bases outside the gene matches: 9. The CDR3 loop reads CASSLPDRAFNEQYF. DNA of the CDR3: TGCGCCAGCAGCTTGCCAGACAGGGCTTTCAACGAGCAGTACTTC.

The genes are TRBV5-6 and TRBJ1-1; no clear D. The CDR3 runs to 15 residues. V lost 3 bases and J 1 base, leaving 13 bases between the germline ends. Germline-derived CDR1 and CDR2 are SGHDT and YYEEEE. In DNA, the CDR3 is TGTGCCAGCAGCTCGTATCAGGCGTGGAACACTGAAGCTTTCTTT. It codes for CASSSYQAWNTEAFF.

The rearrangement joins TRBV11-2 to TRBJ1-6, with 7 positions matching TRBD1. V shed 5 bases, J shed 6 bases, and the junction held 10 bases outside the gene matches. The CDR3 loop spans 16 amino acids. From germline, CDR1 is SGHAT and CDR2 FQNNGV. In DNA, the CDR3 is TGTGCCAGCAGCATTCGTTCCCGGGACAGTAATTCACCCCTCCACTTT. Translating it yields CASSIRSRDSNSPLHF.